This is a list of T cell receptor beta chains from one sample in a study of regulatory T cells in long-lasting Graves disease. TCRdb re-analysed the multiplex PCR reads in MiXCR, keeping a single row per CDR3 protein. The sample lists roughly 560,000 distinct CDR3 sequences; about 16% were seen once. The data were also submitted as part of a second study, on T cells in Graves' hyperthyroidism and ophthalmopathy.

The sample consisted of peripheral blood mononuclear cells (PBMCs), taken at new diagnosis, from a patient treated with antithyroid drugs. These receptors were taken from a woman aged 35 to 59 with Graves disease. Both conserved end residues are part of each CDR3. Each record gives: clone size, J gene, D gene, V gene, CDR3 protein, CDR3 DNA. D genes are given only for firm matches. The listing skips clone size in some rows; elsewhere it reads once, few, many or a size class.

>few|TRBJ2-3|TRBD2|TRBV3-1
CASSHGLAGDSSTDTQYF
TGTGCCAGCAGCCACGGCCTAGCGGGGGATTCTAGCACAGATACGCAGTATTTT
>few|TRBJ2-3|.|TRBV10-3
CAIGGLQTDTQYF
TGTGCCATCGGCGGACTACAGACAGATACGCAGTATTTT
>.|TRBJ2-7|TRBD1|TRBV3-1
CAGSQGTGGYEQYF
TGTGCCGGCAGCCAAGGGACAGGGGGCTACGAGCAGTACTTC
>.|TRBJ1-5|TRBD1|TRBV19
CASSISQGKQPQHF
TGTGCCAGTAGTATATCACAGGGGAAGCAGCCCCAGCATTTT
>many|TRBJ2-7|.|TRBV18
CASSPGDSGEQYF
TGTGCCAGCTCACCAGGGGATTCGGGGGAGCAGTACTTC
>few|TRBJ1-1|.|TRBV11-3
CAGSLEMGSRTEAFF
TGTGCCGGCAGCTTAGAAATGGGGAGTCGCACTGAAGCTTTCTTT
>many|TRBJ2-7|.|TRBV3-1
CASSQGPGVSYEQYF
TGTGCCAGCAGCCAGGGCCCCGGGGTCTCCTACGAGCAGTACTTC
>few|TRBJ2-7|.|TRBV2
CASSERTVISYEQYF
TGTGCCAGCAGTGAAAGGACGGTGATCTCCTACGAGCAGTACTTC
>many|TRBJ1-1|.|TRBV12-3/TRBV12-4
CASRQPGGYTEAFF
TGTGCCAGCAGACAACCTGGGGGTTACACTGAAGCTTTCTTT
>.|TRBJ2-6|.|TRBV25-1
CASSRMGGFPQPGANVLTF
TGTGCCAGCAGCCGAATGGGTGGGTTTCCCCAACCTGGGGCCAACGTCCTGACTTTC
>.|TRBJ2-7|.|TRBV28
CASRYRGGVEQYF
TGTGCCAGCAGATACAGGGGAGGGGTCGAGCAGTACTTC
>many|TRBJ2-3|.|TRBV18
CASSLASSDTQYF
TGTGCCAGCTCACTTGCCTCCTCAGATACGCAGTATTTT
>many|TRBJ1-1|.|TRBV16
CASSQPGRVNTEAFF
TGTGCCAGCAGTCAACCTGGGAGGGTGAACACTGAAGCTTTCTTT
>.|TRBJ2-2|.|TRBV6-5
CASSYYFWGGNTGELFF
TGTGCCAGCAGTTACTATTTCTGGGGTGGGAACACCGGGGAGCTGTTTTTT
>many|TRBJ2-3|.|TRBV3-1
CASSHGGPDTQYF
TGTGCCAGCAGCCATGGAGGGCCAGATACGCAGTATTTT
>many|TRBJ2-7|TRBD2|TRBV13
CASSPQPGLAGLYEQYF
TGTGCCAGCAGCCCCCAACCTGGACTAGCGGGTCTTTACGAGCAGTACTTC
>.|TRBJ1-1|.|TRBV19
CASSTLTQGNTEAFF
TGTGCCAGTAGTACCCTCACACAGGGGAACACTGAAGCTTTCTTT
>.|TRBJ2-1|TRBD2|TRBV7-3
CASSSGGAGGVNEQFF
TGTGCCAGCAGCTCCGGGGGGGCGGGGGGAGTCAATGAGCAGTTCTTC
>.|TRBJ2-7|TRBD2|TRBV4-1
CASSQESSGVRYEQYF
TGCGCCAGCAGCCAAGAATCTAGCGGGGTACGGTACGAGCAGTACTTC
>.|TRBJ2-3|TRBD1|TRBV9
CASSDWTGSDTQYF
TGTGCCAGCAGCGACTGGACAGGGTCAGATACGCAGTATTTT
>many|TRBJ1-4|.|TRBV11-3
CASSFTQGAEKLFF
TGTGCCAGCAGCTTTACACAGGGAGCGGAAAAACTGTTTTTT
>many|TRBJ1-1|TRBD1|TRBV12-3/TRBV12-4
CASSLGRGQGAAEAFF
TGTGCCAGCAGCCTCGGGCGGGGACAGGGGGCGGCTGAAGCTTTCTTT
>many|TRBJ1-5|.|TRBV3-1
CASSVDGTSGQPQHF
TGTGCCAGCAGCGTCGACGGGACAAGCGGTCAGCCCCAGCATTTT
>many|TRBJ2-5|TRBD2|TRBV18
CASSPTGGGARETQYF
TGTGCCAGCTCCCCGACTGGCGGGGGGGCCCGTGAGACCCAGTACTTC
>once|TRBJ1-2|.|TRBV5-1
CASSVGTPGYGYTF
TGCGCCAGCAGCGTCGGGACTCCGGGTTATGGCTACACCTTC
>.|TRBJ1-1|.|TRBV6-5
CASSYIRAENTEAFF
TGTGCCAGCAGTTATATTCGGGCCGAGAACACTGAAGCTTTCTTT
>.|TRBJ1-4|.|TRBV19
CASSPGLSNEKLFF
TGTGCCAGTAGTCCGGGACTTTCTAATGAAAAACTGTTTTTT
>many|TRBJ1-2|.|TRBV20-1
CSASLEVTGNYGYTF
TGCAGTGCTAGTTTGGAGGTTACGGGTAACTATGGCTACACCTTC
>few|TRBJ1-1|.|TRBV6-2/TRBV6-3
CASSSGQLLTEAFF
TGTGCCAGCAGTTCCGGACAGCTTCTCACTGAAGCTTTCTTT
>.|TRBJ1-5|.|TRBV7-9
CASSTNREGPQHF
TGTGCCAGCAGCACGAACAGGGAAGGGCCCCAGCATTTT
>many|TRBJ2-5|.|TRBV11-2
CASSFTSGQETQYF
TGTGCCAGCAGCTTCACCTCAGGCCAAGAGACCCAGTACTTC
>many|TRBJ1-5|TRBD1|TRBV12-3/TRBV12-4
CASNGQGNQPQHF
TGTGCCAGCAACGGACAGGGCAATCAGCCCCAGCATTTT
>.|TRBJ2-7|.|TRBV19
CASTQQGRGTYEQYF
TGTGCCAGCACTCAACAGGGGAGGGGGACCTACGAGCAGTACTTC
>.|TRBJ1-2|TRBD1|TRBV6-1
CASTSRGIGYTF
TGTGCCAGCACCTCCAGGGGGATTGGCTACACCTTC
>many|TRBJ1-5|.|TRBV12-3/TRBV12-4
CASSFEEPSNQPQHF
TGTGCCAGCAGTTTCGAGGAACCTAGCAATCAGCCCCAGCATTTT
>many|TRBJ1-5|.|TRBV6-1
CASSESGYQPQHF
TGTGCCAGCAGTGAAAGCGGGTATCAGCCCCAGCATTTT
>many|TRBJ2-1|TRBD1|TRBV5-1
CASSLRTGLVNEQFF
TGCGCCAGCAGCTTACGGACAGGGTTGGTCAATGAGCAGTTCTTC
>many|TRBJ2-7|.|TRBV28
CASSPWVTMVEQYF
TGTGCCAGCAGTCCATGGGTCACGATGGTCGAGCAGTACTTC
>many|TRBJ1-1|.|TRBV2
CASKGSTEAFF
TGTGCCAGCAAGGGGAGCACTGAAGCTTTCTTT
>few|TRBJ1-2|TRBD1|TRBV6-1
CASSRQGDTYGYTF
TGTGCCAGCAGTCGACAGGGCGATACCTATGGCTACACCTTC
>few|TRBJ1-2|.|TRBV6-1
CASSVTTSYGYTF
TGTGCCAGCAGTGTAACGACAAGCTATGGCTACACCTTC
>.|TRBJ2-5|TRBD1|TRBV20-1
CSATAGTGAETQYF
TGCAGTGCCACCGCCGGGACAGGGGCAGAGACCCAGTACTTC
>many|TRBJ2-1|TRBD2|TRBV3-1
CASSLGLGTYNEQFF
TGTGCCAGCAGCTTAGGACTAGGGACTTACAATGAGCAGTTCTTC
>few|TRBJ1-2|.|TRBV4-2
CASSQDPEDNYGYTF
TGTGCCAGCAGCCAAGACCCGGAGGATAACTATGGCTACACCTTC
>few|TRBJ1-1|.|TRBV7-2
CASSLGRVGTEAFF
TGTGCCAGCAGCTTAGGCAGGGTAGGGACTGAAGCTTTCTTT
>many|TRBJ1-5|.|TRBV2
CASRLQRGNQPQHF
TGTGCCAGCAGGCTACAGAGGGGCAATCAGCCCCAGCATTTT
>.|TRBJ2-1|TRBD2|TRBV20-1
CSAGGSGRDNEQFF
TGCAGTGCTGGAGGTAGCGGGAGGGACAATGAGCAGTTCTTC
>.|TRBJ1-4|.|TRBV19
CASRPFTPNLGEKLFF
TGTGCCAGCAGACCATTTACGCCTAATTTGGGTGAAAAACTGTTTTTT
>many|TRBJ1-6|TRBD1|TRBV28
CASSLGGQGNSPLHF
TGTGCCAGCAGCCTCGGGGGACAGGGCAATTCACCCCTCCACTTT
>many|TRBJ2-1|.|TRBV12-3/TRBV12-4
CASNPDGGNEQFF
TGTGCCAGCAACCCGGACGGGGGAAATGAGCAGTTCTTC